The 30 T cell receptor beta chains given below trace back to one sample, sequenced in a study of shared clonotypes between healthy human individuals. Repertoires were generated with immunoSEQ multiplex PCR, while TCRdb's copy carries only in-frame clones and drops some. This table has fewer than 2.5 million clones, roughly 93% appearing once. Source material: naive CD4+ T cells from PBMCs. As for subset: CD45RA+ positively selected. The source is a man aged 18-30 years in good health. Some clones in this sample may be carry-over from other donors' samples.

CDR3 sequence (DNA): TGTGCCAGCAGTTACACAACCGGGACAGGGAATGAAAAACTGTTTTTT. Its protein product is CASSYTTGTGNEKLFF. The rearrangement links TRBV6-6 to TRBJ1-4; 9 bases fit TRBD1. With V trimmed by 2 bases and J by 5 bases, 6 bases remained unmatched. CDR3 length: 16 residues. Germline lookup yields CDR1 MNHNY and CDR2 SVGAGI (reference sequence).

The chain combines TRBV6-1 with TRBJ1-5; a possible D gene is TRBD1 (5 bases). The germline CDR1 and CDR2 sequences are MNHNS and SASEGT. CDR3 length equals 14 residues. V dropped 6 bases and J dropped 0 bases, with 9 bases sitting between them. The DNA for the CDR3 is TGTGCCAGCAGGGAGGGGAGTAGCAATCAGCCCCAGCATTTT. Its protein is CASREGSSNQPQHF.

In the case of this clone: The sample has other DNA sequences that encode this CDR3 too. V is TRBV28 and J is TRBJ2-2, with TRBD1 matching 9 bases. CDR1 MDHEN and CDR2 SYDVKM come from the germline V gene. The V segment lost 6 bases and the J segment 2 bases; nucleotides outside the gene matches: 4. CDR3 length: 15 residues. CDR3 loop: CASRPGQGNTGELFF. As DNA, the CDR3 is TGTGCCAGCAGGCCGGGACAGGGAAACACCGGGGAGCTGTTTTTT.

Points on this clone: At one boundary the junction diverges from the germline segment, which might be a read error. This sequence joins TRBV29-1 and TRBJ2-3, with D perhaps TRBD2 (5 bases). Per the germline V gene, CDR1 is SQVTM and CDR2 is ANQGSEA. The length of the CDR3 is 12 residues. The chain's CDR3 is CSVKEGADTQYF. The DNA for the CDR3 is TGCAGCGTTAAAGAGGGCGCAGATACGCAGTATTTT.

This chain connects TRBV7-3 to TRBJ2-1, with no clear D. CDR1 is SGHTA, CDR2 FQGTGA, per germline. Trimming removed 5 bases from V and 8 bases from J, with 13 bases in between. This CDR3 is built from 13 residues. In DNA, the CDR3 is TGTGCCAGCAGCCTCCAAGTGAGTGATGAGCAGTTCTTC. Translated, it gives CASSLQVSDEQFF. Based on the CDR3 plus reference TRBV7-3 and TRBJ2-1, the full variable domain is GAGVSQTPSNKVTEKGKYVELRCDPISGHTALYWYRQSLGQGPEFLIYFQGTGAADDSGLPNDRFFAVRPEGSVSTLKIQRTERGDSAVYLCASSLQVSDEQFFGPGTRLTVL.

For this clone: Other DNA sequences from this sample encode an identical CDR3 as well. The chain recombines TRBV28 with TRBJ1-2, with 7 nucleotides matching TRBD1. This CDR3 spans 13 amino acids. In germline, CDR1 is MDHEN, CDR2 SYDVKM. V shed 3 bases and J 4 bases; nucleotides not matched to a gene: 2. In DNA, the CDR3 is TGTGCCAGCAGTTTCTACAGGGGCTATGGCTACACCTTC. It encodes CASSFYRGYGYTF.

The chain combines TRBV11-2 with TRBJ1-3, with 7 bases fitting TRBD1. The CDR3 has 15 residues. With V trimmed by 2 bases and J by 3 bases, 4 bases remained unmatched. Germline-derived CDR1 and CDR2 are SGHAT and FQNNGV. The CDR3 is CASSLTGVGGNTIYF. Written as DNA, the CDR3 is TGTGCCAGCAGCTTAACAGGGGTCGGTGGAAACACCATATATTTT.

The J gene is TRBJ2-7, the V gene TRBV29-1; no definite D call. The V end was cut by 5 bases, the J end by 3 bases, with 11 bases between. CDR3 length equals 12 residues. Germline V CDR1 and CDR2: SQVTM, ANQGSEA. The CDR3 nucleotides read TGCAGCGTTATGATGGGCGGCTACGAGCAGTACTTC. Protein: CSVMMGGYEQYF.

This chain uses TRBV27 with TRBJ1-6, with TRBD1 identical over 9 bases. The CDR3 contains 19 residues. Trimming cost V 4 bases and J 9 bases; bases outside gene matches: 19. Germline V CDR1 and CDR2: MNHEY, SMNVEV (reference sequence). The DNA for the CDR3 is TGTGCCAGCAGTTCCCATCTACCGAACAGGGGGCGAGTAGTTTCACCCCTCCACTTT. Its translation is CASSSHLPNRGRVVSPLHF.

The J gene is TRBJ2-3, the V gene TRBV4-1, with D unresolved. The germline CDR1 and CDR2 sequences are MGHRA and YSYEKL. The CDR3 totals 13 residues. The V and J ends lost 4 bases and 5 bases respectively, with 10 bases between them. In DNA, the CDR3 is TGCGCCAGCAGCCGTCTGGCGAGAGATACGCAGTATTTT. Protein sequence: CASSRLARDTQYF.

This chain connects TRBV6-6 to TRBJ1-1; the match to TRBD1 covers 8 bases. Germline V gives CDR1 MNHNY, CDR2 SVGAGI (reference sequence). The junction had 5 bases not matched to a gene; V was cut back by 4 bases and J by 4 bases. This CDR3 has 14 amino acids. The CDR3 is CASSSRQGRTEAFF. DNA of the CDR3: TGTGCCAGCAGTTCCCGACAGGGGCGCACTGAAGCTTTCTTT.

The chain has TRBV5-4 and TRBJ2-2; D is uncertain. CDR3 size: 13 residues. V lost 1 base to trimming and J lost 6 bases, with 7 bases between them. The germline gives CDR1 SGHNT, CDR2 YYREEE (reference sequence). CDR3: CASSLSAPGELFF. CDR3 DNA sequence: TGTGCCAGCAGCTTGTCAGCTCCCGGGGAGCTGTTTTTT.

The J gene is TRBJ2-7, the V gene TRBV19; 10 bases are shared with TRBD2. This CDR3 region has 15 residues. Trimming took 7 bases from V and 2 from J; bases not matched to a gene: 8. Germline V gene lookup returns CDR1 LNHDA and CDR2 SQIVND (reference sequence). CDR3 DNA sequence: TGTGCCAGTAAACGGCCTAGCGGGAGCCCCTACGAGCAGTACTTC. Translating it yields CASKRPSGSPYEQYF.

About this clone: Other nucleotide sequences in the sample specify the same CDR3. This rearrangement joins TRBV29-1 to TRBJ1-1; D unresolved. Germline V gene lookup returns CDR1 SQVTM and CDR2 ANQGSEA. V dropped 1 base and J dropped 0 bases, with 6 bases sitting between them. The CDR3 has 13 residues. The CDR3 sequence is CSVEGLLNTEAFF. The CDR3 nucleotides read TGCAGCGTTGAAGGGTTATTGAACACTGAAGCTTTCTTT. Complete variable domain (other parts from reference TRBV29-1 and TRBJ1-1): SAVISQKPSRDICQRGTSLTIQCQVDSQVTMMFWYRQQPGQSLTLIATANQGSEATYESGFVIDKFPISRPNLTFSTLTVSNMSPEDSSIYLCSVEGLLNTEAFFGQGTRLTVV.

The DNA of the CDR3 is TGCGCCAGCAGCCCTTCCGTGGGGTCCGGGGAGCTGTTTTTT. Its protein product is CASSPSVGSGELFF. V and J are TRBV5-1 and TRBJ2-2; D unresolved. Trimming removed 4 bases at V and 6 bases at J, with 13 bases between. Germline lookup yields CDR1 SGHRS and CDR2 YFSETQ. The CDR3 sequence is 14 residues long.

This chain connects TRBV5-7 to TRBJ2-6, with D tentatively TRBD1 (6 bases). TRBV5-7 is an ORF; its function is uncertain. CDR3 length: 18 amino acids. The V end was cut by 6 bases, the J end by 0 bases, with 19 bases between. CDR3 DNA: TGTGCCAGCAACCAAGGTGGGGGCGGAAACTCTGGGGCCAACGTCCTGACTTTC. Translated: CASNQGGGGNSGANVLTF.

Notes on this clone: This specimen includes other DNA sequences encoding the same CDR3. CDR3 nucleotides: TGTGCCAGCAGTTACTCGCAGGGAGCCTATGGCTACACCTTC. Translated, it gives CASSYSQGAYGYTF. The V call is TRBV6-5, the J call TRBJ1-2; D perhaps matches TRBD1 (5 bases). V was trimmed by 0 bases and J by 4 bases, leaving 9 bases between them. CDR1 and CDR2 (germline): MNHEY, SVGAGI. This CDR3 spans 14 amino acids.

Details on this clone: Additional DNA sequences in this sample encode the identical CDR3. V is TRBV2 and J is TRBJ2-5; perhaps TRBD2 as D (5 bases). V was cut by 9 bases and J by 5 bases, with 7 bases left in between. The germline V gene encodes CDR1 SNHLY and CDR2 FYNNEI. The CDR3 is 10 amino acids. The CDR3 loop reads CASRGETQYF. As DNA, the CDR3 is TGTGCCAGTCGCGGGGAGACCCAGTACTTC.

For this clone: Additional DNA sequences in this sample encode the identical CDR3. The chain has TRBV28 and TRBJ2-7, with D unclear. Germline loops: CDR1 MDHEN, CDR2 SYDVKM. Between the trimmed V and J ends, which lost 6 bases and 1 base, there was a span of 7 bases. The CDR3 runs 12 residues. In DNA form, the CDR3 reads TGTGCCAGCAGCCTCTTTTCCTACGAGCAGTACTTC. It is translated as CASSLFSYEQYF.

The gene calls are TRBV5-1 and TRBJ2-3; 9 nucleotides align to TRBD1. The CDR3 is 15 amino acids. Germline CDR1 SGHRS, CDR2 YFSETQ. V was pared by 3 bases and J by 0 bases, with 2 bases of the junction left unmatched. This CDR3 is CASSWDRASTDTQYF. CDR3 coding DNA: TGCGCCAGCAGCTGGGACAGGGCAAGCACAGATACGCAGTATTTT.

This clone was observed a few times. This chain links TRBV6-7 with TRBJ1-5; tentative D call: TRBD1 (6 bases). TRBV6-7 is an open reading frame, and its role is uncertain. The ends were cut back, 4 bases at V and 3 bases at J, with 22 bases in the middle. CDR3 length: 18 amino acids. The CDR3 DNA reads TGTGCCAGCAGTTCCTGCTTATCGGACAGCTGTGTCAATCAGCCCCAGCATTTT. Protein: CASSSCLSDSCVNQPQHF.

The count of this clone is one. The chain carries TRBV6-1 and TRBJ1-1; 8 positions agree with TRBD1. The CDR3 runs 15 residues. With V trimmed by 5 bases and J by 6 bases, 11 bases remained unmatched. Germline CDR1 and CDR2: MNHNS and SASEGT. This CDR3 is CASSTRTGSRAEAFF. CDR3 DNA sequence: TGTGCCAGCAGTACGCGGACAGGGTCGAGGGCTGAAGCTTTCTTT.

V gene TRBV18 combines with J gene TRBJ2-1, with 7 bases identical to TRBD2. The J segment lost 9 bases and the V segment lost 2 bases, leaving 10 bases of the junction unmatched. The germline CDR1 and CDR2 sequences are KGHSH and LQKENI. The CDR3 sequence is 15 residues long. CDR3 amino acids: CASSPTGSSGLEQFF. The CDR3 nucleotides are TGTGCCAGCTCACCAACTGGTTCTAGCGGCCTTGAGCAGTTCTTC.

This clone appeared once. This chain joins TRBV15 and TRBJ2-1, with 9 bases matching TRBD1. V trimming: 3 bases; J trimming: 4 bases; junction bases outside the gene matches: 10. This CDR3 spans 17 amino acids. Germline V gene data show CDR1 as LNHNV and CDR2 as YYDKDF (reference sequence). The CDR3 DNA reads TGTGCCACCAGCAGCCCCCTCGGGGGACAGGGATACAATGAGCAGTTCTTC. The encoded protein is CATSSPLGGQGYNEQFF.

Worth noting for this clone: One junction end disagrees with the germline gene, perhaps due to a read error. The chain carries TRBV6-5 and TRBJ2-7; D may correspond to TRBD1 or TRBD2 (5 bases each). The CDR3 loop spans 13 amino acids. Germline CDR1 and CDR2: MNHEY and SVGAGI. The CDR3 region is CASSYAGTAHQSF. In nucleotides, the CDR3 is TGTGCCAGCAGTTACGCCGGGACGGCCCATCAGAGCTTC.

The chain employs TRBV5-1 and TRBJ2-7, with a tentative D call TRBD2 (5 bases). The CDR3 has 14 amino acids. V was pared by 4 bases and J by 7 bases, with 18 bases between. Germline lookup yields CDR1 SGHRS and CDR2 YFSETQ. CDR3 DNA sequence: TGCGCCAGCAGCCGAGAAGGAGGTGCCGAGGAGCAGTACTTC. Protein product: CASSREGGAEEQYF.

The V call is TRBV10-3, the J call TRBJ1-3; D remains ambiguous. Germline V gene sequence: CDR1 ENHRY, CDR2 SYGVKD. Trimming stripped 0 bases from V and 4 bases from J, with 13 bases between. The CDR3 consists of 16 residues. The CDR3 coding sequence is TGTGCCATCAGTGAGTCGAATCGGGCCTACGGAAACACCATATATTTT. The encoded protein is CAISESNRAYGNTIYF.

This clone has just one count. Here the CDR3 DNA reads TGTGCCACCAAGGAATATAGCAATCAGCCCCAGCATTTT. This encodes CATKEYSNQPQHF. The chain couples TRBV19 to TRBJ1-5; D is undetermined. The V gene lost 10 bases and the J gene lost 0 bases, with 10 bases spanning the gap. The CDR3 covers 13 residues. Per the germline V gene, CDR1 is LNHDA and CDR2 is SQIVND (reference sequence).

The genes are TRBV7-2 and TRBJ1-5; 10 bases match TRBD1. This CDR3 comprises 15 residues. CDR1 and CDR2 (germline): SGHTA, FQGNSA. Trimming at V came to 5 bases and at J to 5 bases, leaving 6 bases not matched to a gene. The CDR3 DNA is TGTGCCAGCAGCCTGACAGGGGGCACCGATCAGCCCCAGCATTTT. Its protein is CASSLTGGTDQPQHF.

Note on this clone: Additional DNA sequences in this sample encode the identical CDR3. The chain recombines TRBV7-3 with TRBJ1-1, with TRBD1 matching over 7 bases. The CDR3 length is 14 residues. Germline loops: CDR1 SGHTA, CDR2 FQGTGA. Trimming cost V 1 base and J 5 bases; bases outside gene matches: 4. CDR3 DNA sequence: TGTGCCAGCAGCTTAAGGCAGGGGGGAACTGAAGCTTTCTTT. Encoded protein: CASSLRQGGTEAFF.